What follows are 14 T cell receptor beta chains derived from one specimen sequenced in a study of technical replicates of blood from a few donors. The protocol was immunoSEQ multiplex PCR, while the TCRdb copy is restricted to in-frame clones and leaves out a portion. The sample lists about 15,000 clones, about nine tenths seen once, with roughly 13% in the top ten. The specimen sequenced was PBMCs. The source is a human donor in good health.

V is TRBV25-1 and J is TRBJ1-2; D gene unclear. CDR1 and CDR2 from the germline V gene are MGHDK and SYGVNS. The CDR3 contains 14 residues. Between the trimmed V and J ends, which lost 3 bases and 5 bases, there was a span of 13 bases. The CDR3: CASSDSLGAYGYTF. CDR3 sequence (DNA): TGTGCCAGCAGTGATTCTTTGGGAGCGTATGGCTACACCTTC.

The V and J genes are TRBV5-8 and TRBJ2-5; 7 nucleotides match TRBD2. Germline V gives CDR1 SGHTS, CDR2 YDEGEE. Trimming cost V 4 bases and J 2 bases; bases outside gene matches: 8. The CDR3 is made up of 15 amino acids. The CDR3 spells CASSGTLGGQETQYF. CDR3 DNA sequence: TGTGCCAGCAGCGGGACCCTGGGGGGGCAAGAGACCCAGTACTTC.

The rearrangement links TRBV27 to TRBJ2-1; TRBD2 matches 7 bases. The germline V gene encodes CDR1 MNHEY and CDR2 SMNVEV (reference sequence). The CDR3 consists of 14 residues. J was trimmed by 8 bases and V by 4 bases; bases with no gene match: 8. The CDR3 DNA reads TGTGCCAGCAGTTACGGACTAGGGCGGTATGAGCAGTTCTTC. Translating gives CASSYGLGRYEQFF.

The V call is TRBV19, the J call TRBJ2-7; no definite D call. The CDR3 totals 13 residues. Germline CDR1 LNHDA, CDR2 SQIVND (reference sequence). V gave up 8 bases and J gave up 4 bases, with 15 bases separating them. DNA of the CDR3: TGTGCCAGTTCTATGCTACAGTCGTACGAGCAGTACTTC. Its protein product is CASSMLQSYEQYF. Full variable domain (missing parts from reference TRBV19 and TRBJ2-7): DGGITQSPKYLFRKEGQNVTLSCEQNLNHDAMYWYRQDPGQGLRLIYYSQIVNDFQKGDIAEGYSVSREKKESFPLTVTSAQKNPTAFYLCASSMLQSYEQYFGPGTRLTVT.

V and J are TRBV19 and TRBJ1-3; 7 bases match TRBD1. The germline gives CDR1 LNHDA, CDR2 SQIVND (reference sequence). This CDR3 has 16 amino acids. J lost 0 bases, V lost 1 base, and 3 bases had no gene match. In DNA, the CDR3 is TGTGCCAGTAGTATAGGTACAGGGGTCTCTGGAAACACCATATATTTT. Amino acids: CASSIGTGVSGNTIYF.

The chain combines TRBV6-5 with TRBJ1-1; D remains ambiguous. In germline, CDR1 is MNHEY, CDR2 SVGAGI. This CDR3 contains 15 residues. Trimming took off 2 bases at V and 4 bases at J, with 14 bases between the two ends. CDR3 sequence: CASSYTLGVSTEAFF. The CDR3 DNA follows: TGTGCCAGCAGTTACACCCTCGGGGTGAGCACTGAAGCTTTCTTT.

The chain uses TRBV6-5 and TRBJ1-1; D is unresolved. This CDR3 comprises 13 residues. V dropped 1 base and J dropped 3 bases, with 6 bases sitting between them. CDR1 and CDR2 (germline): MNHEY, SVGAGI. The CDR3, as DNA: TGTGCCAGCAGTTACTTGGCCCACACTGAAGCTTTCTTT. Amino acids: CASSYLAHTEAFF.

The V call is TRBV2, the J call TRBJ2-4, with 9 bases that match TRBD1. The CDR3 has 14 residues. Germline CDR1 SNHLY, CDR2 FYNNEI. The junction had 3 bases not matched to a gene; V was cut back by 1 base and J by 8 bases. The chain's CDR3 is CASSEGRTGDIQYF. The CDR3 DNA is TGTGCCAGCAGTGAAGGGCGGACAGGGGACATTCAGTACTTC.

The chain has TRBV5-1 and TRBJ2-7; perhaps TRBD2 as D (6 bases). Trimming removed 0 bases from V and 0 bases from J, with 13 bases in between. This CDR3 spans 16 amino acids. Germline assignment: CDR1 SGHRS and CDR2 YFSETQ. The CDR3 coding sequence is TGCGCCAGCAGCTTGGATGGAGGGACGATCTCCTACGAGCAGTACTTC. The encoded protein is CASSLDGGTISYEQYF.

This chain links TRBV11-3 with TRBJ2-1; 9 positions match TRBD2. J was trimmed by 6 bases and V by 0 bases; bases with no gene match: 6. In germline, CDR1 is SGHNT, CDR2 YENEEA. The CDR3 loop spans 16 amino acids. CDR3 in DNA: TGTGCCAGCAGCTTAGAGGGACTAGCAAGTCCCAATGAGCAGTTCTTC. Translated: CASSLEGLASPNEQFF. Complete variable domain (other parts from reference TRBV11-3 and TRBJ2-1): EAGVVQSPRYKIIEKKQPVAFWCNPISGHNTLYWYLQNLGQGPELLIRYENEEAVDDSQLPKDRFSAERLKGVDSTLKIQPAELGDSAVYLCASSLEGLASPNEQFFGPGTRLTVL.

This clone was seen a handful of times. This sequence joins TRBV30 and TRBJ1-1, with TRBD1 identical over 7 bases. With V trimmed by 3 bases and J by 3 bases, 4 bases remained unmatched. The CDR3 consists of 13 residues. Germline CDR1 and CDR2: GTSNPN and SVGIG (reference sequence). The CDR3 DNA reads TGTGCCTGGAGGACAGGGATGGACACTGAAGCTTTCTTT. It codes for CAWRTGMDTEAFF.

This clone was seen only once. The CDR3 DNA sequence: TGTGCCAGCAGCGCAGCGGGAGGCCCCCCCTACAATGAGCAGTTCTTC. Translating it yields CASSAAGGPPYNEQFF. The chain uses TRBV2 and TRBJ2-1, with TRBD2 matching 9 bases. The CDR3 is 16 residues long. The germline V gene has CDR1 SNHLY and CDR2 FYNNEI. V dropped 6 bases and J dropped 2; count of bases not matched to a gene: 8.

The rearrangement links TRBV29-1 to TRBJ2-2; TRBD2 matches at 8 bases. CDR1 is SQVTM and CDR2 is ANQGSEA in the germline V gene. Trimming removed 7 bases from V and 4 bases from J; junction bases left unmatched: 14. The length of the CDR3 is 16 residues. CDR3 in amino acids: CSAQGAGTSGTGELFF. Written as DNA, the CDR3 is TGCAGCGCCCAAGGCGCCGGGACTAGTGGCACCGGGGAGCTGTTTTTT.

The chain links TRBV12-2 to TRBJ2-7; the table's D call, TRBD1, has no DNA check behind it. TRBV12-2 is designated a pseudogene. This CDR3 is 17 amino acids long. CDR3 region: CASRLENRTTRSYEQYF. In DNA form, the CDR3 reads TGTGCAAGTCGCTTAGAGAACAGGACGACCCGCTCCTACGAGCAGTACTTC.